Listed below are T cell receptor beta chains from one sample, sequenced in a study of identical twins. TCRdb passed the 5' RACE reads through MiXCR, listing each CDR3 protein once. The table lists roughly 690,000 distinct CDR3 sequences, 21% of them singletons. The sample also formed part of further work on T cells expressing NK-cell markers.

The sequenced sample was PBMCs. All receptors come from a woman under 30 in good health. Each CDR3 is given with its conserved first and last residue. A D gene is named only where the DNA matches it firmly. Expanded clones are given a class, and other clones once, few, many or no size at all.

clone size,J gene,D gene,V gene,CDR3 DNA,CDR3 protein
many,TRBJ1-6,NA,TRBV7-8,TGTGCCAGCAGCTTAGCCTACGCCAGGGCTAAATCACCCCTCCACTTT,CASSLAYARAKSPLHF
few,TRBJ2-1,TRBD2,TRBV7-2,TGTGCCAGCAGCTTAGCGGGAGGGCCCTCGGATGAGCAGTTCTTC,CASSLAGGPSDEQFF
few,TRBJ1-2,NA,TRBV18,TGTGCCAGCTCACGGAACGAGGGAGCAGCTAACTATGGCTACACCTTC,CASSRNEGAANYGYTF
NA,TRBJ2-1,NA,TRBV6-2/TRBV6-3,TGTGCCAGCAGGGACCCCCAGCGGGTCGATGAGCAGTTCTTC,CASRDPQRVDEQFF
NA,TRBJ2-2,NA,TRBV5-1,TGCGCCAGCAGCTTGTTTGTGGAGATAACCGGGGAGCTGTTTTTT,CASSLFVEITGELFF
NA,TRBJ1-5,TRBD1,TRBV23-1,TGCGCCAGCAGACCCCTTCAAGGGGGCCACCAGCCCCAGCATTTT,CASRPLQGGHQPQHF
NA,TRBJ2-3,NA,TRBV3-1,TGTGCCAGCAGCCCACGCAGTACTAGATCCACAGATACGCAGTATTTT,CASSPRSTRSTDTQYF
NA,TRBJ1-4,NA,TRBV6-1,TGTGCCAGCAGCCTAGTAGGAATGGGTGAAAAACTGTTTTTT,CASSLVGMGEKLFF
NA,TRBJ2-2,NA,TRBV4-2,TGTGCCAGCAGCCAAGGGCGGTTCAACACCGGGGAGCTGTTTTTT,CASSQGRFNTGELFF
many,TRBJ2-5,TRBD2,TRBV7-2,TGTGCCAGCAGCACATCCGGGACTAGCAGAACCCCAGGGACCCAGTACTTC,CASSTSGTSRTPGTQYF
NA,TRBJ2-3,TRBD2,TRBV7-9,TGTGCCAGCAGCTTAATGACTAGCGGTGCGGGAGATACGCAGTATTTT,CASSLMTSGAGDTQYF
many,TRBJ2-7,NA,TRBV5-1,TGCGCCAGCGGCGGGACCATCTACGAGCAGTACTTC,CASGGTIYEQYF
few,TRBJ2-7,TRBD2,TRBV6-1,TGTGCCAGCATCCCAGCGGGGGGTAACGAGCAGTACTTC,CASIPAGGNEQYF
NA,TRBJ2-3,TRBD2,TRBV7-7,TGTGCCAGCAGCCTTAGCGGGAGAGGGGATACGCAGTATTTT,CASSLSGRGDTQYF
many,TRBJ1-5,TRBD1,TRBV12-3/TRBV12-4,TGTGCCAGCAGCCAAGGGGGGACAGCCAGTCAGCCCCAGCATTTT,CASSQGGTASQPQHF
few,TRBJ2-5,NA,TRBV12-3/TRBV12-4,TGTGCCAGCAGACTAGGGGGGGCTTTTCAAGAGACCCAGTACTTC,CASRLGGAFQETQYF
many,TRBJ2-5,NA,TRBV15,TGTGCCACCAGCAAACCGGGTTCAGGAGAAGAGACCCAGTACTTC,CATSKPGSGEETQYF
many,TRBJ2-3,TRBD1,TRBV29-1,TGCAGCGTTGGGGACAGGGGGGTAACAGATACGCAGTATTTT,CSVGDRGVTDTQYF
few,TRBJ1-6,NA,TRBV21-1,TGTGCCAGCAGCAAAGCCCTCAGTTCCTATAATTCACCCCTCCACTTT,CASSKALSSYNSPLHF
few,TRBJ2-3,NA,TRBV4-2,TGTGCCAGCAGCCAAGATGGTAGGGGGACAGATACGCAGTATTTT,CASSQDGRGTDTQYF
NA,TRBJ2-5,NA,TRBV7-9,TGTGCCAGCAGCGCCCGGGGTAGGGGCCAAGAGACCCAGTACTTC,CASSARGRGQETQYF
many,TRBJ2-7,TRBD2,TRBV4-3,TGCGCCAGCAGCCAAGTGCCTAGCGGGAGCTACGAGCAGTACTTC,CASSQVPSGSYEQYF
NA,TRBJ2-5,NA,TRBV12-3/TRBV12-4,TGTGCCAGCAGTTTCGTAGGGAGCGGTGGTCTTGAGACCCAGTACTTC,CASSFVGSGGLETQYF
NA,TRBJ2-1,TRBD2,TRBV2,TGTGCCAGCAGTGTGGCGTGGCGGGAGATTGAGTTCTTC,CASSVAWREIEFF
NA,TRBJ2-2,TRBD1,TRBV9,TGTGCCAGCAGCCCCCCTTCCGGGACAGGTGGTACCGGGGAGCTGTTTTTT,CASSPPSGTGGTGELFF
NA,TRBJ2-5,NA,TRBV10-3,TGTGCCATCAGAGATAAACAAGAGACCCAGTACTTC,CAIRDKQETQYF
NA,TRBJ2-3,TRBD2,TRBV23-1,TGCGCCAGCAGTCATCAAAGCGGGAGAGGTACAGATACGCAGTATTTT,CASSHQSGRGTDTQYF
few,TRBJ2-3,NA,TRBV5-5,TGTGCCAGCAGCTTGCCGTGGGATTCGCCAGATACGCAGTATTTT,CASSLPWDSPDTQYF